Each of the 5 T cell receptor beta chains below was sequenced from the same sample in a study of T cell responses to AZD1222 COVID-19 vaccine. Profiled with immunoSEQ multiplex PCR; TCRdb holds only in-frame clones, not every one. The sample includes about 150,000 clones, roughly 90% of them seen just once. Sample: peripheral blood, taken 28 days after the second AZD1222 dose. The receptors were sampled from an adult who received the AZD1222 COVID-19 vaccine.

The chain has TRBV6-5 and TRBJ1-1, with TRBD1 as a possible D gene (5 bases). Trimming took off 6 bases at V and 3 bases at J, with 14 bases between the two ends. This CDR3 spans 14 amino acids. Germline assignment: CDR1 MNHEY and CDR2 SVGAGI. The CDR3 DNA is TGTGCCAGCAGGGATATCAGGGTGGACACTGAAGCTTTCTTT. As protein: CASRDIRVDTEAFF.

J is TRBJ1-1 and V is TRBV2; TRBD1 matches at 8 bases. CDR3 length: 13 amino acids. V lost 5 bases and J lost 4; bases outside the gene matches: 3. In germline, CDR1 is SNHLY, CDR2 FYNNEI. The CDR3 DNA reads as TGTGCCAGCAGTCTTACAGGGGGCACTGAAGCTTTCTTT. The encoded protein is CASSLTGGTEAFF.

This clone was picked up one time. The chain employs TRBV9 and TRBJ2-2, with TRBD2 matching 7 bases. V gave up 0 bases and J gave up 3 bases; unmatched junction bases: 11. CDR1 and CDR2 (germline): SGDLS, YYNGEE. The CDR3 is made up of 18 amino acids. The CDR3 region has the DNA TGTGCCAGCAGCGTAGAGGGTGGCGGGCGGGAGCACACCGGGGAGCTGTTTTTT. This encodes CASSVEGGGREHTGELFF.

The chain employs TRBV30 and TRBJ1-4, with TRBD1 as a possible D gene (6 bases). CDR1 and CDR2 (germline): GTSNPN, SVGIG (reference sequence). With 4 bases removed from V and 7 bases from J, the gap between germline ends came to 7 bases. CDR3 length: 11 amino acids. The CDR3 loop reads CAWNRAEKLFF. The CDR3 DNA is TGTGCCTGGAACAGGGCTGAAAAACTGTTTTTT. Supplemented by reference TRBV30 and TRBJ1-4, the full variable domain reads SQTIHQWPATLVQPVGSPLSLECTVEGTSNPNLYWYRQAAGRGLQLLFYSVGIGQISSEVPQNLSASRPQDRQFILSSKKLLLSDSGFYLCAWNRAEKLFFGSGTQLSVL.

The J gene is TRBJ1-3, the V gene TRBV19; D gene uncertain. Germline V gene sequence: CDR1 LNHDA, CDR2 SQIVND (reference sequence). Between the trimmed V and J ends, which lost 2 bases and 0 bases, there was a span of 11 bases. The CDR3 runs 16 residues. Here the CDR3 reads CASSIWVSYSGNTIYF. The CDR3 DNA reads as TGTGCCAGTAGTATATGGGTCTCCTACTCTGGAAACACCATATATTTT.